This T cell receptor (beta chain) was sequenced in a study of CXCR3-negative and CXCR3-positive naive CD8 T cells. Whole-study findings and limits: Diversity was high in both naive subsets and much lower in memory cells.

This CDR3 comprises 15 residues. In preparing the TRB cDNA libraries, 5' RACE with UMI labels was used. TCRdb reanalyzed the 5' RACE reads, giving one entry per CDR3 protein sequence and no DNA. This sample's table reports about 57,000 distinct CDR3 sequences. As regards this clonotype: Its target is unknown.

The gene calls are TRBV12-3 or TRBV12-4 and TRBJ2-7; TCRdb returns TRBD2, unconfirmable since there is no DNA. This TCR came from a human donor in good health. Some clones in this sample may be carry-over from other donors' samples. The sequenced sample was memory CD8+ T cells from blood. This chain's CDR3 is CASSPAGTIVYEQYF.